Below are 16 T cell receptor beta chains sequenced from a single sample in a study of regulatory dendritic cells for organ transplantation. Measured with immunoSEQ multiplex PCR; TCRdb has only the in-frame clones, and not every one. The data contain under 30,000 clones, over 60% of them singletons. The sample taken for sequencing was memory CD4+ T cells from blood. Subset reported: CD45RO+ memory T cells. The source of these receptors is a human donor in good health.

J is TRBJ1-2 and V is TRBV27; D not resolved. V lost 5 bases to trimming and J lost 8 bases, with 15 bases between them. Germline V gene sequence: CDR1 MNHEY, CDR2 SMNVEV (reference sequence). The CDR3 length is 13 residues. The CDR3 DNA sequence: TGTGCCAGCAGTGGGCGCTTGAGAGGGGGCTACACCTTC. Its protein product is CASSGRLRGGYTF.

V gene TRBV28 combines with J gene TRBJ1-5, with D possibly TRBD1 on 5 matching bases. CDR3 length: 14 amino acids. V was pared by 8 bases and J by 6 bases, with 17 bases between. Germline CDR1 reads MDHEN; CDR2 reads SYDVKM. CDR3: CASFVRGRGQPQHF. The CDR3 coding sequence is TGTGCCAGCTTCGTTAGGGGAAGGGGTCAGCCCCAGCATTTT.

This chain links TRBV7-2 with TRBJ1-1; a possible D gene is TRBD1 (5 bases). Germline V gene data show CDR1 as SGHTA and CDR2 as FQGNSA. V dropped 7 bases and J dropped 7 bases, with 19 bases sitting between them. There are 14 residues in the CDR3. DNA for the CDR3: TGTGCCAGCACCCTCCGGGACGCATTCCGTGAAGCTTTCTTT. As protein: CASTLRDAFREAFF.

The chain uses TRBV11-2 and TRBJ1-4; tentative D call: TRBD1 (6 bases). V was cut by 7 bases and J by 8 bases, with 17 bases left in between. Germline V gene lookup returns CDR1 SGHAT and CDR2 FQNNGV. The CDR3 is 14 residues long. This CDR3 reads CASTKERGGEKLFF. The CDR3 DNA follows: TGTGCCAGCACCAAAGAAAGGGGGGGGGAAAAACTGTTTTTT.

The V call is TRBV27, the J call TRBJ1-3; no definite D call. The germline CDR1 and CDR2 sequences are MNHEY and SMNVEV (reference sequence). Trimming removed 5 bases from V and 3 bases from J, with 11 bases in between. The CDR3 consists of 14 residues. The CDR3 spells CASSAGRYGNTIYF. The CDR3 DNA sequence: TGTGCCAGCAGTGCTGGAAGGTATGGAAACACCATATATTTT.

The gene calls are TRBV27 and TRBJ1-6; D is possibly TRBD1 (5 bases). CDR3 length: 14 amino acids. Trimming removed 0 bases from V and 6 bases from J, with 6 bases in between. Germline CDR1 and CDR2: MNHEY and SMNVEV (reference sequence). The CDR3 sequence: CASSLSQANSPLHF. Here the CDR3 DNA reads TGTGCCAGCAGTTTATCACAGGCTAATTCACCCCTCCACTTT.

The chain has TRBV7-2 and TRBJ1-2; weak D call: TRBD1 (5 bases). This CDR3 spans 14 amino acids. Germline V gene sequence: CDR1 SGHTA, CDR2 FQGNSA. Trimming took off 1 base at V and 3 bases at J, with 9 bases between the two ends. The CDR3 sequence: CASSLGGRDYGYTF. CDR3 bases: TGTGCCAGCAGCTTAGGGGGCAGGGACTATGGCTACACCTTC.

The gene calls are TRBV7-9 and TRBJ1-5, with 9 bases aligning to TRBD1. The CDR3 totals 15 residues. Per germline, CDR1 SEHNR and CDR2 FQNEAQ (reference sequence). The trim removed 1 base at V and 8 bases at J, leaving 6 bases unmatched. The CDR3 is CASSLGGTGREPQHF. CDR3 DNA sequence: TGTGCCAGCAGCTTAGGGGGGACAGGGCGAGAGCCCCAGCATTTT. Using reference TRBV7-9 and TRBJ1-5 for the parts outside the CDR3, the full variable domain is DTGVSQNPRHKITKRGQNVTFRCDPISEHNRLYWYRQTLGQGPEFLTYFQNEAQLEKSRLLSDRFSAERPKGSFSTLEIQRTEQGDSAMYLCASSLGGTGREPQHFGDGTRLSIL.

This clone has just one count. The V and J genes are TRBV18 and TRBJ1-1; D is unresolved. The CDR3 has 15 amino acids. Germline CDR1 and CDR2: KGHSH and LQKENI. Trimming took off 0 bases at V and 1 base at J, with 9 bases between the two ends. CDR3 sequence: CASSPPRSGNTEAFF. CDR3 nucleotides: TGTGCCAGCTCACCACCGCGGTCGGGGAACACTGAAGCTTTCTTT.

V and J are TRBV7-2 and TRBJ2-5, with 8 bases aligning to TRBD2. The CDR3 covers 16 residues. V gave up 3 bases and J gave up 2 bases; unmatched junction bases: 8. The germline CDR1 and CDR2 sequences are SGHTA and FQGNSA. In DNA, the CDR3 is TGTGCCAGCAGCTTCAACTGGCGGGGGGCGCAAGAGACCCAGTACTTC. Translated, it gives CASSFNWRGAQETQYF.

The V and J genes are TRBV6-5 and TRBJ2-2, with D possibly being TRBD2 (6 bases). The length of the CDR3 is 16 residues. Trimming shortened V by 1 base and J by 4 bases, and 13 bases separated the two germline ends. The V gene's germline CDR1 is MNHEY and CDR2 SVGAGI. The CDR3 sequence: CASSYFHTGGTGELFF. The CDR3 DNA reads TGTGCCAGCAGTTACTTCCACACCGGGGGCACCGGGGAGCTGTTTTTT.

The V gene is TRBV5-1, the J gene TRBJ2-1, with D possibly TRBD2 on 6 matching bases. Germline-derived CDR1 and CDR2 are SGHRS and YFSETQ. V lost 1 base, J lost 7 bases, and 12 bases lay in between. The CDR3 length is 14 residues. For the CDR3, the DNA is TGCGCCAGCAGCTTGTCGGGAGTGCGGAATGAGCAGTTCTTC. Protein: CASSLSGVRNEQFF.

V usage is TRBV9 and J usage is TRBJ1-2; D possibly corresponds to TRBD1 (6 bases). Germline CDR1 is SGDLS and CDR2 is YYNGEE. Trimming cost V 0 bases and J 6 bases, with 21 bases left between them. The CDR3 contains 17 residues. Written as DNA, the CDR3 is TGTGCCAGCAGCGTAGCTAGCCGACGGACAGCCCAAAATGGCTACACCTTC. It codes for CASSVASRRTAQNGYTF.

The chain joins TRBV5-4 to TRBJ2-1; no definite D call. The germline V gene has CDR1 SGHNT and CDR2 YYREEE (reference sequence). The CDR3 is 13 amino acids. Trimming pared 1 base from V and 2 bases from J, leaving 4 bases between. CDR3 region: CASSLRPYNEQFF. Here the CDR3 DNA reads TGTGCCAGCAGCTTGCGGCCCTACAATGAGCAGTTCTTC.

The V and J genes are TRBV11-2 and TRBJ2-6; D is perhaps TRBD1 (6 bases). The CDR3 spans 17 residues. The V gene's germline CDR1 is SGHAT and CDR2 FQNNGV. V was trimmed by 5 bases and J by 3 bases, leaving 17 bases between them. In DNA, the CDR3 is TGTGCCAGCAGCCCACCCCCGCAGGGGCGTGGGGCCAACGTCCTGACTTTC. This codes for CASSPPPQGRGANVLTF.

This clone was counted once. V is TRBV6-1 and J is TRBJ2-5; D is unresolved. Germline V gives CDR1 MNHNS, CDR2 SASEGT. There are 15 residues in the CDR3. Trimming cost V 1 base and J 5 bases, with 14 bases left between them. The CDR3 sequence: CASSEGSSSEETQYF. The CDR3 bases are TGTGCCAGCAGTGAAGGGTCATCCTCAGAGGAGACCCAGTACTTC.